The entry below gives a single T cell receptor (beta chain) sequence along with its context. No cognate antigen has been identified for it. No much larger clone exists at a distance of one base, and base qualities are not known. This entry belongs to a study of T cell repertoires in cytomegalovirus infection (dated by TCRdb to between 2018 and 2021). The study in broad terms: Donor HLA type was relevant to the analysis, as public TCR beta signatures indicated carriage of CMV infection together with the matching HLA type.

Taken from the germline V gene (reference sequence), the CDR1 and CDR2 loops are LNHDA and SQIVND. A distance of 8 bases separates the germline ends of V and J, which lose 1 base and 2 bases respectively. CDR3 length: 14 amino acids, cysteine to phenylalanine. Of all the DNA, just the CDR3 is kept, 42 bases in frame from base 1. The sequencer was an Illumina HiSeq 1500. The public sequencing data were trimmed at Q25 with fastp and processed into clonotypes with MiXCR by TCRdb, which kept only in-frame beta chains. Each entry is one CDR3 protein sequence, shown with its most common DNA and genes. This sample lists more than 400,000 distinct CDR3 sequences; around a quarter were detected once. Less than 15% of the sample comes from the top ten. Results and caveats for the whole study, not just this receptor: In both this cohort and an independent roughly 330-donor cohort, the cumulative frequency of public TCR beta family members distinguished carriers of CMV infection plus the relevant HLA type. The ex vivo response was dominated by HLA-C-restricted CMV-specific TCR beta clonotypes, which also provided the single most frequent clonotype in two of eight donors.

Sequenced: PBMCs. This chain joins TRBV19 to TRBJ1-1; no D gene is confidently identified. The TCR sequence derives from a human donor in good health (CMV status not recorded). Some clones in this sample may be carry-over from other donors' samples. DNA sequence: TGTGCCAGTAGTATAGGTGGAACTAACACTGAAGCTTTCTTT. It encodes CASSIGGTNTEAFF.